The 13 T cell receptor beta chains below all came from one sample that was sequenced in a study of response to subunit inactivated influenza vaccine. TCRdb analysed the RT-PCR reads with MiXCR anew, one entry per CDR3 protein. The sample contains about 500,000 distinct CDR3 sequences, about 17% of which appear only once. The material was CD4+ T cells sorted from PBMCs, obtained roughly 24 months after vaccination. The receptors here all came from a man aged 50-75 years who received an inactivated influenza vaccine.

The chain combines TRBV5-1 with TRBJ2-3, with D possibly matching TRBD1 (6 bases). The germline V gene encodes CDR1 SGHRS and CDR2 YFSETQ. The V and J ends lost 0 bases and 2 bases respectively, with 10 bases between them. The CDR3 is 15 residues long. For the CDR3, the DNA is TGCGCCAGCAGCTTGGTGGGGGCCCTCACAGATACGCAGTATTTT. Its translation: CASSLVGALTDTQYF. The complete variable domain, with remaining parts taken from reference TRBV5-1 and TRBJ2-3, reads KAGVTQTPRYLIKTRGQQVTLSCSPISGHRSVSWYQQTPGQGLQFLFEYFSETQRNKGNFPGRFSGRQFSNSRSEMNVSTLELGDSALYLCASSLVGALTDTQYFGPGTRLTVL.

The chain is built from TRBV7-2 and TRBJ2-5; the match to TRBD2 covers 10 bases. CDR1 is SGHTA and CDR2 is FQGNSA in the germline V gene. Germline trimming cut 1 base from V and 2 bases from J; bases unmatched to any gene: 7. The CDR3 extends over 17 amino acids. CDR3: CASSLGLLAGDQETQYF. In nucleotides, the CDR3 is TGTGCCAGCAGCTTAGGGTTGCTAGCGGGGGATCAAGAGACCCAGTACTTC.

The V and J genes are TRBV4-1 and TRBJ2-3; D is undetermined. The germline gives CDR1 MGHRA, CDR2 YSYEKL. The V gene lost 0 bases and the J gene lost 7 bases, with 8 bases spanning the gap. The CDR3 consists of 13 residues. The CDR3 here is CASSQDGRHTQYF. For the CDR3, the DNA is TGCGCCAGCAGCCAAGATGGGCGCCATACGCAGTATTTT.

This clonotype was counted ten times or more. This chain joins TRBV18 and TRBJ2-1; D remains unclear. Germline CDR1 reads KGHSH; CDR2 reads LQKENI. The length of the CDR3 is 13 residues. The ends were cut back, 2 bases at V and 5 bases at J, with 7 bases in the middle. Here the CDR3 reads CASSPARDNEQFF. DNA for the CDR3: TGTGCCAGCTCACCAGCGCGCGACAATGAGCAGTTCTTC. Variable domain in full (rest from reference TRBV18 and TRBJ2-1): NAGVMQNPRHLVRRRGQEARLRCSPMKGHSHVYWYRQLPEEGLKFMVYLQKENIIDESGMPKERFSAEFPKEGPSILRIQQVVRGDSAAYFCASSPARDNEQFFGPGTRLTVL.

The table lists this clonotype with a few counts. This CDR3 is CASSPPGVPNEQFF. The CDR3 DNA sequence: TGTGCCAGCTCACCACCAGGAGTGCCTAATGAGCAGTTCTTC. The chain couples TRBV18 to TRBJ2-1; no reliable D call. Germline V gene sequence: CDR1 KGHSH, CDR2 LQKENI. Trimming stripped 0 bases from V and 7 bases from J, with 10 bases between. The CDR3 spans 14 residues.

There are a few counts of this clonotype. This sequence joins TRBV7-9 and TRBJ1-4; maybe TRBD1 (6 bases). CDR1 is SEHNR, CDR2 FQNEAQ, per germline (reference sequence). The CDR3 contains 14 residues. The V end lost 5 bases, the J end lost 8 bases, and 15 bases lay between the germline ends. CDR3 sequence: CASSVLGQNEKLFF. The CDR3 DNA reads TGTGCCAGCAGCGTGCTGGGACAAAACGAAAAACTGTTTTTT.

This clonotype was counted only a few times. The chain couples TRBV20-1 to TRBJ2-1, with 9 bases that match TRBD2. The V gene's germline CDR1 is DFQATT and CDR2 SNEGSKA (reference sequence). The CDR3 is 14 amino acids. V was clipped by 0 bases and J by 8 bases; unmatched bases: 5. The CDR3 region is CSARDRGRVYEQFF. The CDR3 region has the DNA TGCAGTGCTAGAGATCGCGGGAGGGTGTATGAGCAGTTCTTC.

The chain's CDR3 is CASSVSGDTGELFF. In DNA, the CDR3 is TGTGCCAGCAGCGTATCTGGGGACACCGGGGAGCTGTTTTTT. This chain uses TRBV9 with TRBJ2-2; unclear D gene. V lost 1 base to trimming and J lost 3 bases, with 7 bases between them. Looked up from germline, CDR1 is SGDLS and CDR2 is YYNGEE. The CDR3 has 14 amino acids.

The chain is built from TRBV30 and TRBJ1-1, with unresolved D. V lost 1 base and J lost 5, with 20 bases in between. CDR3 length equals 16 residues. CDR1 is GTSNPN, CDR2 SVGIG, per germline (reference sequence). The CDR3: CAWSATQYQVWTEAFF. The CDR3 nucleotides read TGTGCCTGGAGTGCCACCCAGTATCAGGTATGGACTGAAGCTTTCTTT.

This clonotype has more than one count but fewer than ten. CDR3 amino acids: CASSRDRVEADTQYF. CDR3 nucleotides: TGTGCCAGCAGCAGGGACAGGGTCGAGGCAGATACGCAGTATTTT. The rearrangement links TRBV9 to TRBJ2-3, with TRBD1 identical over 9 bases. Germline CDR1 reads SGDLS; CDR2 reads YYNGEE. The CDR3 loop spans 15 amino acids. Unmatched junction bases numbered 7, after V lost 4 bases and J lost 4 bases.

This clonotype appeared a few times. The rearrangement uses TRBV28 and TRBJ2-1, with TRBD1 identical over 7 bases. The CDR3 totals 14 residues. J was trimmed by 7 bases and V by 0 bases; bases with no gene match: 3. Germline V lookup: CDR1 MDHEN, CDR2 SYDVKM. CDR3 residues: CASSLWTGTNEQFF. The DNA of the CDR3 is TGTGCCAGCAGTTTATGGACAGGGACAAATGAGCAGTTCTTC.

The chain employs TRBV7-9 and TRBJ2-4; 9 bases are shared with TRBD1. V shed 4 bases, J shed 4 bases, and the junction held 2 bases outside the gene matches. The CDR3 spans 14 residues. The germline gives CDR1 SEHNR, CDR2 FQNEAQ (reference sequence). In nucleotides, the CDR3 is TGTGCCAGCAGCTCCGGGACAGGGAAAAACATTCAGTACTTC. Translating it yields CASSSGTGKNIQYF.

The rearrangement joins TRBV25-1 to TRBJ2-7; D is tentatively TRBD1 or TRBD2 (5 bases each). The germline V and J ends were trimmed by 2 bases and 6 bases, with 14 bases remaining between them. The CDR3 contains 14 residues. Germline assignment: CDR1 MGHDK and CDR2 SYGVNS. The CDR3 DNA follows: TGTGCCAGCAGTGAACCTGGGGGAGTTGGCGAGCAGTACTTC. Translation gives CASSEPGGVGEQYF.